Listed here are 26 T cell receptor beta chains from one sample, sequenced in a study of T-cell memory formation after mild COVID-19. A single record per CDR3 protein comes from TCRdb applying MiXCR to the 5' RACE reads. The sample comprises about 560,000 distinct CDR3 sequences, about 20% of which are singletons, and 8.4% rests with the top ten. The sample comprised PBMCs or a T cell subset sorted from them (not recorded which). The receptors originated from an adult woman who had mild COVID-19 (a few samples of this study predate the infection). Cell type and time point are not known.

This clonotype occurred a few times. This chain uses TRBV18 with TRBJ2-3; 14 bases are a match to TRBD2. This CDR3 is 16 amino acids long. Losses at the gene ends were 5 bases for V and 5 bases for J; bases not matched to a gene: 6. CDR1 KGHSH and CDR2 LQKENI come from the germline V gene. The CDR3 spells CASSSGLAGGRDTQYF. The DNA for the CDR3 is TGTGCCAGCTCATCAGGACTAGCGGGAGGAAGAGATACGCAGTATTTT.

The chain joins TRBV18 to TRBJ1-1; D uncertain. The V end was cut by 3 bases, the J end by 5 bases, with 13 bases between. Germline V lookup: CDR1 KGHSH, CDR2 LQKENI. The CDR3 totals 14 residues. The CDR3 spells CASSPRAQGTEAFF. CDR3 in DNA: TGTGCCAGCTCACCTCGGGCCCAAGGGACTGAAGCTTTCTTT.

Only a few counts were recorded for this clonotype. V is TRBV7-2 and J is TRBJ2-1; 10 nucleotides align to TRBD2. The CDR3 spans 17 residues. J gave up 2 bases and V 3 bases, and 7 bases lay outside the gene matches. Germline V gene lookup returns CDR1 SGHTA and CDR2 FQGNSA. CDR3 bases: TGTGCCAGCAGCTTTGTTTCCAGCGGGGGGGCCTACAATGAGCAGTTCTTC. This encodes CASSFVSSGGAYNEQFF.

This chain connects TRBV7-2 to TRBJ2-1; weak D call: TRBD2 (5 bases). There are 15 residues in the CDR3. The germline V gene has CDR1 SGHTA and CDR2 FQGNSA. The V and J ends lost 5 bases and 5 bases respectively, with 16 bases between them. The CDR3 bases are TGTGCCAGCAGCCTCCCCCGAGGGAGCCACAATGAGCAGTTCTTC. Its protein product is CASSLPRGSHNEQFF.

CDR3 amino acids: CAWNPSGGVAEQYF. CDR3 DNA: TGTGCCTGGAACCCCAGCGGGGGGGTCGCCGAGCAGTACTTC. The chain joins TRBV30 to TRBJ2-7; 10 bases are a match to TRBD2. The V gene end was trimmed by 4 bases and the J gene end by 6 bases; junction bases not matched to a gene: 9. The CDR3 totals 14 residues. From germline, CDR1 is GTSNPN and CDR2 SVGIG (reference sequence).

The chain has TRBV12-3 or TRBV12-4 and TRBJ2-7, with 8 bases matching TRBD2. The V segment lost 9 bases and the J segment 3 bases; nucleotides outside the gene matches: 22. This CDR3 spans 18 amino acids. Here the CDR3 reads CASGVLLAARPLYYEQYF. CDR3 bases: TGTGCCAGTGGGGTCCTACTAGCGGCCCGCCCTCTCTACTACGAGCAGTACTTC.

This clonotype has only a few counts. This rearrangement joins TRBV5-1 to TRBJ2-7; a possible D gene is TRBD1 (5 bases). Deletions cut 5 bases from V and 2 bases from J, with 11 bases between. Per germline, CDR1 SGHRS and CDR2 YFSETQ. The CDR3 runs 13 residues. CDR3 region: CASRKDSTYEQYF. The CDR3 DNA sequence: TGCGCCAGCAGGAAAGACAGTACCTACGAGCAGTACTTC.

V usage is TRBV6-5 and J usage is TRBJ2-7; a weak D match, TRBD2 (6 bases). Trimming stripped 6 bases from V and 2 bases from J, with 17 bases between. Germline CDR1 MNHEY, CDR2 SVGAGI. This CDR3 is 15 amino acids long. The CDR3 region has the DNA TGTGCCAGCAGCCCCTATAGCGGACCCGCCTACGAGCAGTACTTC. It yields the protein CASSPYSGPAYEQYF.

The J gene is TRBJ2-7, the V gene TRBV30, with D unclear. CDR3 length: 13 residues. V lost 3 bases, J lost 2 bases, and 11 bases lay in between. CDR1 GTSNPN and CDR2 SVGIG come from the germline V gene (reference sequence). In DNA, the CDR3 is TGTGCCTGGAGCAAAGGTCCGACCTACGAGCAGTACTTC. Protein product: CAWSKGPTYEQYF.

This clonotype was seen more than once but under ten times. The rearrangement links TRBV30 to TRBJ2-1; a weak D match, TRBD2 (6 bases). The V end lost 3 bases, the J end lost 5 bases, and 11 bases lay between the germline ends. The V gene's germline CDR1 is GTSNPN and CDR2 SVGIG (reference sequence). There are 13 residues in the CDR3. CDR3 protein: CAWRRLGDNEQFF. For the CDR3, the DNA is TGTGCCTGGAGAAGACTAGGGGACAATGAGCAGTTCTTC.

J is TRBJ2-2 and V is TRBV12-3 or TRBV12-4; TRBD1 is a possible D gene (6 bases). The V gene lost 2 bases and the J gene lost 0 bases, with 7 bases spanning the gap. This CDR3 contains 15 residues. The CDR3 bases are TGTGCCAGCAGTTTACACAGGGCGAACACCGGGGAGCTGTTTTTT. This gives the protein CASSLHRANTGELFF.

The gene calls are TRBV4-3 and TRBJ2-2; possibly TRBD1 for D (6 bases). Trimming pared 5 bases from V and 1 base from J, leaving 14 bases between. Germline lookup yields CDR1 LGHNA and CDR2 YSLEER. This CDR3 is built from 16 residues. CDR3 region: CASSGTGHLNTGELFF. For the CDR3, the DNA is TGCGCCAGCAGCGGTACGGGACATCTGAACACCGGGGAGCTGTTTTTT.

The rearrangement joins TRBV15 to TRBJ1-2, with a weak D call TRBD1 (5 bases). Between the trimmed V and J ends, which lost 3 bases and 3 bases, there was a span of 8 bases. Per the germline V gene, CDR1 is LNHNV and CDR2 is YYDKDF (reference sequence). CDR3 length: 13 amino acids. The CDR3 bases are TGTGCCACCAGCAGCCCGGGGGACTATGGCTACACCTTC. Protein: CATSSPGDYGYTF.

The V and J genes are TRBV7-2 and TRBJ2-5, with TRBD2 matching 8 bases. Per the germline V gene, CDR1 is SGHTA and CDR2 is FQGNSA. The CDR3 is 19 amino acids. Germline trimming cut 4 bases from V and 4 bases from J; bases unmatched to any gene: 20. This CDR3 is CASSSAWGGGPKVPETQYF. CDR3 nucleotide sequence: TGTGCCAGCAGCTCCGCCTGGGGCGGGGGGCCAAAGGTACCAGAGACCCAGTACTTC.

The rearrangement joins TRBV7-9 to TRBJ2-7, with TRBD2 matching 9 bases. Unmatched junction bases numbered 11, after V lost 1 base and J lost 4 bases. The CDR3 runs 17 residues. CDR1 and CDR2 (germline): SEHNR, FQNEAQ (reference sequence). CDR3 nucleotide sequence: TGTGCCAGCAGCTTAGTTGGCGGGAGGGCCCTTGTTTACGAGCAGTACTTC. Protein product: CASSLVGGRALVYEQYF.

This clonotype was observed a few times. This chain links TRBV6-4 with TRBJ1-1, with unresolved D. In germline, CDR1 is MRHNA, CDR2 SNTAGT. Trimming left V 0 bases short and J 1 base short, with 3 bases between. The CDR3 has 13 residues. For the CDR3, the DNA is TGTGCCAGCAGTGACTCCCAGAACACTGAAGCTTTCTTT. It specifies CASSDSQNTEAFF.

CDR3 region: CSVGGGQSEQYF. The CDR3 DNA follows: TGCAGCGTCGGGGGCGGGCAGTCCGAGCAGTACTTC. This chain connects TRBV29-1 to TRBJ2-7, with D possibly being TRBD1 or TRBD2 (6 bases each). Germline-derived CDR1 and CDR2 are SQVTM and ANQGSEA. V lost 6 bases, J lost 6 bases, and 15 bases lay in between. CDR3 length: 12 residues.

This clonotype was detected a few times. J is TRBJ2-1 and V is TRBV2, with TRBD2 matching 12 bases. The CDR3 runs to 14 residues. V lost 7 bases, J lost 9 bases, and 7 bases stayed unmatched. CDR1 is SNHLY and CDR2 is FYNNEI in the germline V gene. The CDR3 region has the DNA TGTGCCAGCACCCTACTAGCGGGAGGAGGTGAGCAGTTCTTC. Protein product: CASTLLAGGGEQFF.

Only a few counts were recorded for this clonotype. The chain carries TRBV18 and TRBJ1-6; weak D call: TRBD1 (5 bases). CDR1 is KGHSH and CDR2 is LQKENI in the germline V gene. The CDR3 extends over 14 amino acids. Trimming took off 4 bases at V and 10 bases at J, with 14 bases between the two ends. CDR3 sequence: CASSLQGEGSPLHF. DNA of the CDR3: TGTGCCAGCTCACTCCAGGGTGAGGGATCACCCCTCCACTTT. The whole variable domain, remainder taken from reference TRBV18 and TRBJ1-6, is NAGVMQNPRHLVRRRGQEARLRCSPMKGHSHVYWYRQLPEEGLKFMVYLQKENIIDESGMPKERFSAEFPKEGPSILRIQQVVRGDSAAYFCASSLQGEGSPLHFGNGTRLTVT.

V usage is TRBV5-1 and J usage is TRBJ2-3; 10 nucleotides line up with TRBD2. V shed 0 bases and J 5 bases; nucleotides not matched to a gene: 6. The CDR3 runs 16 residues. Looked up from germline, CDR1 is SGHRS and CDR2 is YFSETQ. DNA of the CDR3: TGCGCCAGCAGCTTGGACAGCGGGGGGGCCGGAGATACGCAGTATTTT. This encodes CASSLDSGGAGDTQYF.

This clonotype has a handful of counts. This sequence joins TRBV12-3 or TRBV12-4 and TRBJ2-1; D unresolved. Trimming took off 6 bases at V and 9 bases at J, with 12 bases between the two ends. This CDR3 is 12 amino acids long. CDR3 nucleotides: TGTGCCAGCAGATCCCTCAGGACTGAGCAGTTCTTC. Translating it yields CASRSLRTEQFF.

This clonotype was counted ten times or more. CDR3 nucleotide sequence: TGTGCCAGCAGTGACGGGCAGGACACAGATACGCAGTATTTT. Encoded protein: CASSDGQDTDTQYF. The chain has TRBV6-4 and TRBJ2-3; no clear D. V lost 2 bases to trimming and J lost 2 bases, with 8 bases between them. The CDR3 loop spans 14 amino acids. CDR1 is MRHNA and CDR2 is SNTAGT in the germline V gene.

This clonotype was observed many times. CDR3 residues: CASNRDTSYNEQFF. For the CDR3, the DNA is TGCGCCAGCAATCGGGACACGTCCTACAATGAGCAGTTCTTC. The V call is TRBV5-1, the J call TRBJ2-1; TRBD1 is a possible D gene (6 bases). The germline gives CDR1 SGHRS, CDR2 YFSETQ. This CDR3 is built from 14 residues. V was clipped by 6 bases and J by 1 base, with 11 bases between them.

This clonotype was seen just once. The chain combines TRBV7-9 with TRBJ2-7; D is unresolved. Trimming took off 7 bases at V and 3 bases at J, with 7 bases between the two ends. CDR1 and CDR2 from the germline V gene are SEHNR and FQNEAQ (reference sequence). The length of the CDR3 is 11 residues. CDR3 DNA sequence: TGTGCCAGCACGACCAGCTACGAGCAGTACTTC. Amino acid sequence: CASTTSYEQYF.

The CDR3 spells CAWNRGGTEAFF. Here the CDR3 DNA reads TGTGCCTGGAACAGGGGGGGGACTGAAGCTTTCTTT. The rearrangement uses TRBV30 and TRBJ1-1; 8 nucleotides line up with TRBD1. CDR1 and CDR2 (germline): GTSNPN, SVGIG (reference sequence). The CDR3 is 12 amino acids. V gave up 4 bases and J gave up 5 bases; unmatched junction bases: 3.

The chain has TRBV2 and TRBJ2-3, with a possible D match to TRBD2 (5 bases). V lost 5 bases to trimming and J lost 0 bases, with 12 bases between them. Germline V lookup: CDR1 SNHLY, CDR2 FYNNEI. The CDR3 is 15 amino acids. CDR3 protein: CASSPQAASTDTQYF. The CDR3 DNA follows: TGTGCCAGCAGTCCCCAAGCGGCTAGCACAGATACGCAGTATTTT.